The 32 T cell receptor beta chains given below trace back to one sample, sequenced in a study of T cells after yellow fever vaccination. TCRdb re-called the 5' RACE reads with MiXCR, one entry per CDR3 protein. The table records about 10,000 distinct CDR3 sequences, under 5.5% of them present only once. This material consisted of PBMCs, either bulk or a sorted T-cell subset (CD4+, CD8+, memory, or dextramer-sorted; not recorded which), taken more than 14 days after the first yellow fever vaccination. The receptors shown here come from a man aged 18 to 29 who received the YFV17D yellow fever vaccine.

By share, this clonotype counts as medium-sized. CDR3 in amino acids: CASSYSKIPGSNEKLFF. The CDR3 nucleotides are TGTGCCAGCAGTTACTCGAAAATTCCTGGGTCGAATGAAAAACTGTTTTTT. The chain uses TRBV6-5 and TRBJ1-4; D gene uncertain. Per germline, CDR1 MNHEY and CDR2 SVGAGI. The CDR3 is made up of 17 amino acids. The V and J ends lost 0 bases and 5 bases respectively, with 16 bases between them.

Worth noting for this clonotype: A much larger clone is a single base away; this may be a read error. The V call is TRBV3-1, the J call TRBJ2-1; 8 bases are a match to TRBD2. The germline CDR1 and CDR2 sequences are LGHDT and YNNKEL (reference sequence). The CDR3 is made up of 15 amino acids. CDR3 region: CTSSHGGGGTDEQFF. CDR3 nucleotide sequence: TGTACCAGCAGCCACGGGGGGGGGGGAACAGATGAGCAGTTCTTC.

This clonotype has a count of ten or more. V is TRBV7-2 and J is TRBJ2-3; weak D call: TRBD2 (6 bases). V lost 4 bases to trimming and J lost 2 bases, with 13 bases between them. There are 15 residues in the CDR3. CDR1 is SGHTA and CDR2 is FQGNSA in the germline V gene. CDR3 residues: CASSSGLRYTDTQYF. The CDR3 DNA reads TGTGCCAGCAGCTCCGGACTACGCTACACAGATACGCAGTATTTT.

This clonotype has at least ten counts. The chain employs TRBV20-1 and TRBJ2-7, with 9 bases identical to TRBD1. Germline-derived CDR1 and CDR2 are DFQATT and SNEGSKA (reference sequence). The CDR3 totals 14 residues. Trimming removed 2 bases from V and 3 bases from J; junction bases left unmatched: 5. The chain's CDR3 is CSARKQGANYEQYF. CDR3 nucleotides: TGCAGTGCTAGAAAACAGGGGGCTAACTACGAGCAGTACTTC.

This clonotype has at least ten counts. This chain joins TRBV6-5 and TRBJ2-1; 7 nucleotides agree with TRBD1. The ends lost 6 bases at V and 7 bases at J; junction bases unmatched: 12. The CDR3 spans 15 residues. From germline, CDR1 is MNHEY and CDR2 SVGAGI. The CDR3 bases are TGTGCCAGCAGCGCACTAGGACAGGCGATTAATGAGCAGTTCTTC. Its protein is CASSALGQAINEQFF.

This clonotype was detected many times. The CDR3 nucleotides read TGCGCCAGCAGCCTAGCGGGGGGCCATTCCCCAGATACGCAGTATTTT. Translating it yields CASSLAGGHSPDTQYF. The chain carries TRBV10-2 and TRBJ2-3; 11 nucleotides line up with TRBD2. The CDR3 spans 16 residues. Germline assignment: CDR1 WSHSY and CDR2 SAAADI. J was trimmed by 4 bases and V by 6 bases; bases with no gene match: 9.

The CDR3 sequence: CASSKGQNSNQPQHF. The CDR3 DNA sequence: TGTGCCAGCAGTAAAGGACAGAATAGCAATCAGCCCCAGCATTTT. The chain joins TRBV27 to TRBJ1-5; maybe TRBD1 (6 bases). CDR3 size: 15 residues. V was shortened by 5 bases and J by 0 bases, with 11 bases between the two germline ends. CDR1 is MNHEY and CDR2 is SMNVEV in the germline V gene (reference sequence).

By share, this clonotype ranks as medium-sized. V is TRBV27 and J is TRBJ1-2, with D unclear. Germline V gene lookup returns CDR1 MNHEY and CDR2 SMNVEV (reference sequence). Deletions cut 8 bases from V and 8 bases from J, with 12 bases between. CDR3 length equals 11 residues. For the CDR3, the DNA is TGTGCCAGCCCTGTAAGGGTAGGCTACACCTTC. It yields the protein CASPVRVGYTF.

This clonotype was picked up many times. V gene TRBV5-1 combines with J gene TRBJ1-1; D might be TRBD1 (6 bases). Germline CDR1 is SGHRS and CDR2 is YFSETQ. This CDR3 region has 15 residues. Trimming removed 1 base at V and 5 bases at J, with 15 bases between. The CDR3 is CASSLQGGRVTEAFF. The CDR3 region has the DNA TGCGCCAGCAGCTTGCAAGGGGGACGAGTTACTGAAGCTTTCTTT.

There are many counts of this clonotype. CDR3 bases: TGTGCCAGCTTCTCCGGGACTAGCGGCTACAATGAGCAGTTCTTC. It yields the protein CASFSGTSGYNEQFF. This chain connects TRBV6-5 to TRBJ2-1; TRBD2 matches 11 bases. Germline V gives CDR1 MNHEY, CDR2 SVGAGI. The V segment lost 8 bases and the J segment 3 bases; nucleotides outside the gene matches: 6. CDR3 length: 15 residues.

By its share, this clonotype is medium-sized. The chain employs TRBV7-2 and TRBJ2-1; 7 bases fit TRBD1. Germline CDR1 reads SGHTA; CDR2 reads FQGNSA. Trimming took 5 bases from V and 3 from J; bases not matched to a gene: 10. This CDR3 has 16 residues. CDR3 bases: TGTGCCAGCAGCACTGGCTACAGGGGTTTCTACAATGAGCAGTTCTTC. Encoded protein: CASSTGYRGFYNEQFF.

This clonotype has at least ten counts. This chain links TRBV2 with TRBJ2-7; D not resolved. Germline V lookup: CDR1 SNHLY, CDR2 FYNNEI. The V and J ends lost 9 bases and 1 base respectively, with 7 bases between them. CDR3 size: 11 residues. The chain's CDR3 is CASQRSYEQYF. The DNA for the CDR3 is TGTGCCAGTCAGCGTTCCTACGAGCAGTACTTC.

This clonotype was observed many times. V and J are TRBV5-4 and TRBJ2-7; D is unresolved. The germline CDR1 and CDR2 sequences are SGHNT and YYREEE (reference sequence). The CDR3 covers 13 residues. Deletions cut 4 bases from V and 3 bases from J, with 11 bases between. The CDR3 coding sequence is TGTGCCAGCAGCCCCGGCCCGTTCTACGAGCAGTACGTC. Translated: CASSPGPFYEQYV.

This clonotype was found many times. The J gene is TRBJ2-1, the V gene TRBV29-1; D is unresolved. The CDR3 has 11 amino acids. V lost 6 bases and J lost 7, with 10 bases in between. In germline, CDR1 is SQVTM, CDR2 ANQGSEA. CDR3 protein: CSVDGWNEQFF. The CDR3 nucleotides read TGCAGCGTGGACGGGTGGAATGAGCAGTTCTTC.

Only a few counts were recorded for this clonotype. The chain has TRBV12-3 or TRBV12-4 and TRBJ1-2, with 9 bases that match TRBD1. The CDR3 runs to 13 residues. The ends lost 6 bases at V and 5 bases at J; junction bases unmatched: 4. The chain's CDR3 is CASSAGQGYGYTF. The CDR3 DNA reads as TGTGCCAGCAGCGCGGGACAGGGTTATGGCTACACCTTC.

This clonotype was counted ten times or more. The chain employs TRBV5-1 and TRBJ2-5; D gene uncertain. Germline V gene data show CDR1 as SGHRS and CDR2 as YFSETQ. The CDR3 contains 14 residues. Deletions cut 3 bases from V and 1 base from J, with 10 bases between. The CDR3 here is CASSSLGSQETQYF. The CDR3 DNA reads TGCGCCAGCAGCTCCCTAGGAAGCCAAGAGACCCAGTACTTC.

This clonotype showed up many times. This chain joins TRBV5-1 and TRBJ2-5; 10 bases fit TRBD2. Germline CDR1 is SGHRS and CDR2 is YFSETQ. This CDR3 has 18 amino acids. V trimming: 0 bases; J trimming: 4 bases; junction bases outside the gene matches: 12. CDR3 bases: TGCGCCAGCAGCTTGGTGGCTAGCGGGGGTTCGCCAGGAGAGACCCAGTACTTC. It codes for CASSLVASGGSPGETQYF.

This clonotype came up many times. The chain uses TRBV6-1 and TRBJ2-7; no clear D. The CDR3 loop spans 15 amino acids. Between the trimmed V and J ends, which lost 6 bases and 0 bases, there was a span of 15 bases. CDR1 MNHNS and CDR2 SASEGT come from the germline V gene. The CDR3 protein is CASSRAGRSSYEQYF. Written as DNA, the CDR3 is TGTGCCAGCAGCCGGGCTGGACGGAGCTCCTACGAGCAGTACTTC.

This clonotype has a count of ten or more. This rearrangement joins TRBV29-1 to TRBJ1-1; no reliable D call. CDR3 length equals 12 residues. V was shortened by 3 bases and J by 1 base, with 6 bases between the two germline ends. Germline-derived CDR1 and CDR2 are SQVTM and ANQGSEA. The CDR3 bases are TGCAGCGTTGATTCACAGAACACTGAAGCTTTCTTT. This gives the protein CSVDSQNTEAFF.

This clonotype was observed at least ten times. V usage is TRBV15 and J usage is TRBJ2-5, with D unclear. Trimming stripped 0 bases from V and 1 base from J, with 9 bases between. CDR3 size: 15 residues. Germline-derived CDR1 and CDR2 are LNHNV and YYDKDF (reference sequence). The CDR3 region has the DNA TGTGCCACCAGCAGAGATCCCCGACCCCAAGAGACCCAGTACTTC. It is translated as CATSRDPRPQETQYF.

This clonotype has ten or more counts. The chain uses TRBV6-5 and TRBJ1-2; D gene uncertain. V gave up 0 bases and J gave up 8 bases, with 10 bases separating them. The V gene's germline CDR1 is MNHEY and CDR2 SVGAGI. This CDR3 region has 13 residues. The CDR3 here is CASSYSRGRGYTF. The CDR3 DNA reads as TGTGCCAGCAGTTACTCCCGGGGTCGCGGCTACACCTTC.

The sample holds many counts of this clonotype. This chain joins TRBV30 and TRBJ1-6; a possible D gene is TRBD1 (5 bases). This CDR3 spans 15 amino acids. V lost 0 bases, J lost 9 bases, and 15 bases lay in between. CDR1 is GTSNPN and CDR2 is SVGIG in the germline V gene (reference sequence). CDR3 sequence (DNA): TGTGCCTGGAGTGTACTAAAGGGGCGAGGTTCACCCCTCCACTTT. It specifies CAWSVLKGRGSPLHF. Full variable domain (missing parts from reference TRBV30 and TRBJ1-6): SQTIHQWPATLVQPVGSPLSLECTVEGTSNPNLYWYRQAAGRGLQLLFYSVGIGQISSEVPQNLSASRPQDRQFILSSKKLLLSDSGFYLCAWSVLKGRGSPLHFGNGTRLTVT.

This clonotype is labeled medium-sized. The CDR3 protein is CASKAGGATGELFF. As DNA, the CDR3 is TGTGCCAGCAAAGCCGGGGGCGCTACCGGGGAGCTGTTTTTT. The chain recombines TRBV6-2 or TRBV6-3 with TRBJ2-2; either TRBD1 or TRBD2 may fit D (6 bases each). Trimming left V 7 bases short and J 5 bases short, with 14 bases between. Germline V gene sequence: CDR1 MNHEY, CDR2 SVGEGT. CDR3 length: 14 residues.

This clonotype was detected ten times or more. The chain uses TRBV7-2 and TRBJ2-5; D may be TRBD2 (6 bases). Trimming took off 8 bases at V and 3 bases at J, with 19 bases between the two ends. The CDR3 runs 15 residues. CDR1 is SGHTA, CDR2 FQGNSA, per germline. This chain's CDR3 is CASSFNWGGEETQYF. In DNA form, the CDR3 reads TGTGCCAGCTCCTTTAACTGGGGCGGGGAAGAGACCCAGTACTTC.

This clonotype has ten or more counts. The chain recombines TRBV5-1 with TRBJ2-5, with D unresolved. Trimming shortened V by 4 bases and J by 5 bases, and 15 bases separated the two germline ends. This CDR3 spans 14 amino acids. CDR1 and CDR2 from the germline V gene are SGHRS and YFSETQ. The CDR3 DNA follows: TGCGCCAGCAGCCCCGGACCTACATGGGAGACCCAGTACTTC. Translated, it gives CASSPGPTWETQYF.

Judged by abundance, this clonotype is medium-sized (0.01 to 0.1%). V gene TRBV2 combines with J gene TRBJ2-7; D is unresolved. Germline lookup yields CDR1 SNHLY and CDR2 FYNNEI. The CDR3 spans 11 residues. V was trimmed by 7 bases and J by 2 bases, leaving 6 bases between them. CDR3 amino acids: CASTVAYEQYF. The CDR3 coding sequence is TGTGCCAGCACGGTCGCCTACGAGCAGTACTTC.

By share of the sample, this clonotype is medium-sized. V gene TRBV5-1 combines with J gene TRBJ2-3, with unresolved D. The CDR3 totals 16 residues. V was cut by 0 bases and J by 2 bases, with 13 bases left in between. Germline-derived CDR1 and CDR2 are SGHRS and YFSETQ. CDR3 DNA sequence: TGCGCCAGCAGCTTGGCCTGGGGAAATCCCACAGATACGCAGTATTTT. Its protein product is CASSLAWGNPTDTQYF.

Relative to its sample, this clonotype is medium-sized. J is TRBJ2-3 and V is TRBV11-2, with D perhaps matching TRBD1 (5 bases). The ends were cut back, 2 bases at V and 6 bases at J, with 9 bases in the middle. Germline CDR1 is SGHAT and CDR2 is FQNNGV. This CDR3 spans 13 amino acids. The CDR3 nucleotides read TGTGCCAGCAGCTTACTGACAGCCGATACGCAGTATTTT. Translation gives CASSLLTADTQYF.

This clonotype was seen ten or more times. This chain links TRBV5-1 with TRBJ2-7, with a weak D call TRBD1 (5 bases). V shed 3 bases and J shed 2 bases, with 12 bases lying between them. CDR1 is SGHRS, CDR2 YFSETQ, per germline. The length of the CDR3 is 14 residues. CDR3 in DNA: TGCGCCAGCAGCTCCGGACCAGGGACCTACGAGCAGTACGTC. Encoded protein: CASSSGPGTYEQYV.

This clonotype is termed medium-sized. The chain is built from TRBV20-1 and TRBJ1-1; perhaps TRBD1 as D (5 bases). The V gene lost 5 bases and the J gene lost 3 bases, with 16 bases spanning the gap. This CDR3 has 14 residues. Germline V CDR1 and CDR2: DFQATT, SNEGSKA (reference sequence). As DNA, the CDR3 is TGCAGTGCTCTAAGGGGTCGGGGGGACACTGAAGCTTTCTTT. Encoded protein: CSALRGRGDTEAFF.

In this sample, this clonotype is medium-sized. V is TRBV28 and J is TRBJ2-2; no clear D gene. The CDR3 runs to 13 residues. V was shortened by 7 bases and J by 4 bases, with 10 bases between the two germline ends. Germline CDR1 and CDR2: MDHEN and SYDVKM. The CDR3, as DNA: TGTGCCAGCACCCAGTGGGGCACCGGGGAGCTGTTTTTT. Its translation is CASTQWGTGELFF.

This clonotype occurred many times. The chain combines TRBV6-5 with TRBJ1-6; D remains ambiguous. CDR3 length equals 15 residues. The ends were cut back, 6 bases at V and 9 bases at J, with 18 bases in the middle. CDR1 MNHEY and CDR2 SVGAGI come from the germline V gene. The CDR3 reads CASSLVGGTRSPLHF. In DNA form, the CDR3 reads TGTGCCAGCAGCCTTGTGGGAGGCACCCGTTCACCCCTCCACTTT.